The 2 T cell receptor beta chains given below trace back to one sample, sequenced in a study of cytomegalovirus exposure and HLA in healthy donors. Researchers ran the PCR with 60 Vbeta and 13 Jbeta primers. Only in-frame clones appear in the TCRdb table, and some are missing; sequencing was by immunoSEQ multiplex PCR. Of about 84,000 clones in the sample, roughly 64% are singletons; the top ten hold approximately 16%. Sequenced input: PBMCs. These receptors originate from a middle-aged woman in good health and CMV-seropositive.

The CDR3 sequence: CASSLGPQGGQPQHF. The CDR3 DNA reads TGTGCCAGCAGTCTCGGCCCTCAGGGCGGACAGCCCCAGCATTTT. This chain joins TRBV28 and TRBJ1-5; TRBD1 is a possible D gene (5 bases). Germline V CDR1 and CDR2: MDHEN, SYDVKM. The CDR3 covers 15 residues. V lost 5 bases and J 7 bases, leaving 18 bases between the germline ends.

This chain connects TRBV2 to TRBJ2-1; 8 bases fit TRBD2. Germline CDR1 and CDR2: SNHLY and FYNNEI. This CDR3 region has 18 residues. Losses at the gene ends were 1 base for V and 4 bases for J; bases not matched to a gene: 12. The CDR3 loop is CASSEVLPSGSGYNEQFF. Written as DNA, the CDR3 is TGTGCCAGCAGTGAAGTCCTTCCCAGCGGGAGCGGGTACAATGAGCAGTTCTTC.